This T cell receptor (beta chain) was recorded in a study of blood T cell repertoires in COVID-19. Study in general: The cDNA or gDNA used as material had been derived from T cells, B-cell-depleted T cells, or PBMCs.

Original data processing: Amplification of reference gene primers was used by the study to estimate nucleated cell counts. Some clones are missing from TCRdb's copy, which holds only in-frame ones; the method was immunoSEQ multiplex PCR. V, J and clone size reflect that table, while D and trimming were determined from the DNA. The sample carries 100,000 to 150,000 clones, 65% to 90% recorded once. The ends were cut back, 8 bases at V and 3 bases at J, with 10 bases in the middle. The CDR3 contains 13 residues. Looked up from germline, CDR1 is MDHEN and CDR2 is SYDVKM. This clone was picked up a small number of times.

The sample comprised peripheral blood. This receptor was obtained from a woman of 80 years or more with acute or convalescent COVID-19. The V and J genes are TRBV28 and TRBJ1-4; D call uncertain. DNA of the CDR3: TGTGCCAGCTTTGGTCCGGCTAATGAAAAACTGTTTTTT. It is translated as CASFGPANEKLFF.